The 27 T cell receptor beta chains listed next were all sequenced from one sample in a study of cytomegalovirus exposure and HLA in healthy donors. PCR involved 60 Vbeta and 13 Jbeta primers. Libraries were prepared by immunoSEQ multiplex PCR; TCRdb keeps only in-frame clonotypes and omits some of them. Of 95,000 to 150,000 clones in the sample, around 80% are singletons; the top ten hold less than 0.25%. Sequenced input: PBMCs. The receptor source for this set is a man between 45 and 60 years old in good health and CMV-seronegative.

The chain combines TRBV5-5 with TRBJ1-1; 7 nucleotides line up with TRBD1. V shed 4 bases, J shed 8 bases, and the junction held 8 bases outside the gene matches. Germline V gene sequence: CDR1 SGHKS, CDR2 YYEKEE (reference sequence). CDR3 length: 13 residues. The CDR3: CASSLLGQREAFF. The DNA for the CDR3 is TGTGCCAGCAGCCTCCTGGGACAGCGAGAAGCTTTCTTT.

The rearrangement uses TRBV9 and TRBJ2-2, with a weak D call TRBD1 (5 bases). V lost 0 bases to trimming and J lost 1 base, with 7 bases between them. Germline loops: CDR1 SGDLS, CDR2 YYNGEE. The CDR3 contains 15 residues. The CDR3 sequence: CASSVGGQNTGELFF. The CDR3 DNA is TGTGCCAGCAGCGTAGGCGGACAGAACACCGGGGAGCTGTTTTTT.

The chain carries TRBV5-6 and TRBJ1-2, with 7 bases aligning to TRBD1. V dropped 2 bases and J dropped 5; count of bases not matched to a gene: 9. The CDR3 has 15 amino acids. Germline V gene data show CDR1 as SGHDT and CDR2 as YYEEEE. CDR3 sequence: CASSFRRAGGYGYTF. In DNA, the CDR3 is TGTGCCAGCAGCTTCCGGCGGGCAGGGGGATATGGCTACACCTTC.

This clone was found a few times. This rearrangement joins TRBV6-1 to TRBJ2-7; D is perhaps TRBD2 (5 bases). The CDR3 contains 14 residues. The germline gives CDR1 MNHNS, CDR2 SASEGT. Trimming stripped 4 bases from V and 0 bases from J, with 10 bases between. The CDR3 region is CASSGHGVSYEQYF. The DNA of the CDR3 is TGTGCCAGCAGTGGGCACGGGGTCTCCTACGAGCAGTACTTC.

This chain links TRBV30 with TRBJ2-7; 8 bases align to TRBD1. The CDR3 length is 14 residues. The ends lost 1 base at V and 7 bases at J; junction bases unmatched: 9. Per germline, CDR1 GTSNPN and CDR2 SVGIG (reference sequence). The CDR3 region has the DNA TGTGCCTGGAGTGAACTGGACAGGGAGAGGGAGCAGTACTTC. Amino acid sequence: CAWSELDREREQYF. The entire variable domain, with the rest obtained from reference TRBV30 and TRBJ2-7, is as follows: SQTIHQWPATLVQPVGSPLSLECTVEGTSNPNLYWYRQAAGRGLQLLFYSVGIGQISSEVPQNLSASRPQDRQFILSSKKLLLSDSGFYLCAWSELDREREQYFGPGTRLTVT.

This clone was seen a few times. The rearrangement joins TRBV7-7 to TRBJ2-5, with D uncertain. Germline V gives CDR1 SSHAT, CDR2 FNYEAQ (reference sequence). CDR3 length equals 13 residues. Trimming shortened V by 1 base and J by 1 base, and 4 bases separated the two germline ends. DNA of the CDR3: TGTGCCAGCAGCTTAGGCAGCCAAGAGACCCAGTACTTC. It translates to CASSLGSQETQYF.

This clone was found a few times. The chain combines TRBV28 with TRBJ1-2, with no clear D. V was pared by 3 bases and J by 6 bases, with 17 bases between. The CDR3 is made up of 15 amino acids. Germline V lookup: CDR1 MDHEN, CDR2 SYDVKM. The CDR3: CASSFPQPQRHGYTF. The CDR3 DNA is TGTGCCAGCAGTTTCCCTCAGCCGCAGAGGCATGGCTACACCTTC.

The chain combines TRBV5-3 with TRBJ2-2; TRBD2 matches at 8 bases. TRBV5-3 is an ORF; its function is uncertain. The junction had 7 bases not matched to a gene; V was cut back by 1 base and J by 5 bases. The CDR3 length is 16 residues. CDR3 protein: CARSLWNGRGTGELFF. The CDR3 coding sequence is TGTGCCAGAAGCTTGTGGAACGGGAGGGGTACCGGGGAGCTGTTTTTT.

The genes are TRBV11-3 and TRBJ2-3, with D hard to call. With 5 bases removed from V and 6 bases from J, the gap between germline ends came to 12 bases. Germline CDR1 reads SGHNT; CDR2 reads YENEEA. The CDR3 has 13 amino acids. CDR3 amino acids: CASSPPAEDTQYF. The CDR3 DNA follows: TGTGCCAGCAGCCCCCCGGCGGAGGATACGCAGTATTTT. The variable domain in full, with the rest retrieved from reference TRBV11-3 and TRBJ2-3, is EAGVVQSPRYKIIEKKQPVAFWCNPISGHNTLYWYLQNLGQGPELLIRYENEEAVDDSQLPKDRFSAERLKGVDSTLKIQPAELGDSAVYLCASSPPAEDTQYFGPGTRLTVL.

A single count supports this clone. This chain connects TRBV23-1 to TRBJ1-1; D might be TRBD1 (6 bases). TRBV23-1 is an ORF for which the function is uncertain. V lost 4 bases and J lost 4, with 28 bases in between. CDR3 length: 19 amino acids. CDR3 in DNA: TGCGCCAGCAGTCTTCCCCTTGAGGGGGTCCGGAGAGGGGGCACTGAAGCTTTCTTT. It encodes CASSLPLEGVRRGGTEAFF.

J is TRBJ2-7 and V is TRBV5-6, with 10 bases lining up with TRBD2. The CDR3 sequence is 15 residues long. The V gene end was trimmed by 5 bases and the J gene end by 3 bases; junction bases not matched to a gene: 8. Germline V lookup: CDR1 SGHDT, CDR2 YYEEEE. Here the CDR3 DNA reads TGTGCCAGCAGTTATACCGGGACTAGCGACTACGAGCAGTACTTC. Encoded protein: CASSYTGTSDYEQYF.

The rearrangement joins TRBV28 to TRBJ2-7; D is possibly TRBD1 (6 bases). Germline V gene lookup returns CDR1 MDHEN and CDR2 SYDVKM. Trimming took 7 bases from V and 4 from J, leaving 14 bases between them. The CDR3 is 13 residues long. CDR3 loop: CASNPLTGYEQYF. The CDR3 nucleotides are TGTGCCAGCAATCCCCTAACAGGGTACGAGCAGTACTTC.

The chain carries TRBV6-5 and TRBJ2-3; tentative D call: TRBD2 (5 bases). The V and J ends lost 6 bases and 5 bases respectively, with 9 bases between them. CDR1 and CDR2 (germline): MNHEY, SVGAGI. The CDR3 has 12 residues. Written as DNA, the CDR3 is TGTGCCAGCAGACGAGAGGGAGATACGCAGTATTTT. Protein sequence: CASRREGDTQYF.

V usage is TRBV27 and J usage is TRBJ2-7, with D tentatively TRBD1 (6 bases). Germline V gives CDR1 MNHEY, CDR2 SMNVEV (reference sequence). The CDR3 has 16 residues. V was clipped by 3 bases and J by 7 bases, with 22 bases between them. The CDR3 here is CASSFRGVDPPGEQYF. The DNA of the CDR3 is TGTGCCAGCAGTTTCAGGGGCGTGGACCCCCCTGGGGAGCAGTACTTC.

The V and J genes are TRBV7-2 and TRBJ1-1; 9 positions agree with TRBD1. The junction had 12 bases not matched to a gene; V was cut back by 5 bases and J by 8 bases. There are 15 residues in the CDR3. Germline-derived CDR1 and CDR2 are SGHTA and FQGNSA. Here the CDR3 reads CASSGTGGVGSEAFF. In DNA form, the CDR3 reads TGTGCCAGCAGCGGAACAGGGGGCGTCGGGTCCGAAGCTTTCTTT.

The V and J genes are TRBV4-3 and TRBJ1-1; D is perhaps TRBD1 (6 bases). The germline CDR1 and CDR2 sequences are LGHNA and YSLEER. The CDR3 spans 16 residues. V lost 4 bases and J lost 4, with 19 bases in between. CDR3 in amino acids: CASSRRASRGGTEAFF. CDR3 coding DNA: TGCGCCAGCAGCCGGAGAGCGAGTAGAGGGGGCACTGAAGCTTTCTTT.

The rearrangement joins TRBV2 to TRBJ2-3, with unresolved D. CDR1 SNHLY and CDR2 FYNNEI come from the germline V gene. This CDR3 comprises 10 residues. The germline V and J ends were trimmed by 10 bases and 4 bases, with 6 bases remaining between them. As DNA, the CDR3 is TGTGCCACCCATTCAGATACGCAGTATTTT. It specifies CATHSDTQYF.

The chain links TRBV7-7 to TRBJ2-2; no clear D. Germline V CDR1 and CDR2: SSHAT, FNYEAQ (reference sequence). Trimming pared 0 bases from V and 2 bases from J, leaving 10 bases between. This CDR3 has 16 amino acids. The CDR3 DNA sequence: TGTGCCAGCAGCTTAGCGGCACAGCCCAACACCGGGGAGCTGTTTTTT. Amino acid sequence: CASSLAAQPNTGELFF.

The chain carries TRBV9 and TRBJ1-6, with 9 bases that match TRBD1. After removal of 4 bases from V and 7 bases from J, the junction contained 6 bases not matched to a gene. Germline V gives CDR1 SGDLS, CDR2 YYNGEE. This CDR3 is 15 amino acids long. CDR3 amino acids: CASSSDGQGNSPLHF. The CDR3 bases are TGTGCCAGCAGCTCAGATGGACAGGGGAATTCACCCCTCCACTTT. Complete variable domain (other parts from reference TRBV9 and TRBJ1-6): DSGVTQTPKHLITATGQRVTLRCSPRSGDLSVYWYQQSLDQGLQFLIQYYNGEERAKGNILERFSAQQFPDLHSELNLSSLELGDSALYFCASSSDGQGNSPLHFGNGTRLTVT.

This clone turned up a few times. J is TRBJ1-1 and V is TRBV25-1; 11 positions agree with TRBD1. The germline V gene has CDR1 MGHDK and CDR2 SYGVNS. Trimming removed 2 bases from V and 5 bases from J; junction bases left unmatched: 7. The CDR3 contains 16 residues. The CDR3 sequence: CASSERGTGGSTEAFF. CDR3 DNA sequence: TGTGCCAGCAGTGAAAGGGGGACAGGGGGATCGACTGAAGCTTTCTTT.

In DNA, the CDR3 is TGTGCCAGCAGCTCCCTTGGGGGGGCCGATACGCAGTATTTT. This encodes CASSSLGGADTQYF. This chain uses TRBV7-2 with TRBJ2-3; D is possibly TRBD2 (7 bases). Germline loops: CDR1 SGHTA, CDR2 FQGNSA. V lost 4 bases, J lost 6 bases, and 14 bases lay in between. The CDR3 contains 14 residues.

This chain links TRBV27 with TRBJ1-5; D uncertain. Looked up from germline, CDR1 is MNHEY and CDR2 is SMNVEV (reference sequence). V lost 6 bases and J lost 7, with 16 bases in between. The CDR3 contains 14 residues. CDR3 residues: CASSAGPRRQPQHF. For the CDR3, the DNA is TGTGCCAGCAGCGCGGGCCCAAGGCGACAGCCCCAGCATTTT.

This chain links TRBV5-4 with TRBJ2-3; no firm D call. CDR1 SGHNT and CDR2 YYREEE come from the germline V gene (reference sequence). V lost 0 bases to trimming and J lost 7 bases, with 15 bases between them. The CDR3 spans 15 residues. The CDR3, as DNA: TGTGCCAGCAGCTTGGCCGGCGCCTCTAGGTATACGCAGTATTTT. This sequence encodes CASSLAGASRYTQYF.

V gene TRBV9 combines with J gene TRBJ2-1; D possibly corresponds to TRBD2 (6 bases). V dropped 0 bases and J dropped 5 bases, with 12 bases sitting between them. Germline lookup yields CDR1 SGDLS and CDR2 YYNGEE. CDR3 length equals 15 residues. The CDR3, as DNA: TGTGCCAGCAGCGTAGGTCCCGGGACTGACAATGAGCAGTTCTTC. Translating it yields CASSVGPGTDNEQFF.

The CDR3 loop is CASSYTPGRDTQYF. The DNA of the CDR3 is TGTGCCAGCAGTTATACCCCGGGTCGAGATACGCAGTATTTT. The V and J genes are TRBV6-5 and TRBJ2-3; no reliable D call. The germline gives CDR1 MNHEY, CDR2 SVGAGI. This CDR3 region has 14 residues. V shed 3 bases and J shed 5 bases, with 12 bases lying between them.

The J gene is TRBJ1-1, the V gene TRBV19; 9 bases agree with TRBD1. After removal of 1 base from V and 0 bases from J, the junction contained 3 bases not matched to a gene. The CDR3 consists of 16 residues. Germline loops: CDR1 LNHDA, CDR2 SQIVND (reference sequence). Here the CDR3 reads CASSIGWTGVNTEAFF. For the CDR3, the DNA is TGTGCCAGTAGTATAGGGTGGACAGGGGTGAACACTGAAGCTTTCTTT.

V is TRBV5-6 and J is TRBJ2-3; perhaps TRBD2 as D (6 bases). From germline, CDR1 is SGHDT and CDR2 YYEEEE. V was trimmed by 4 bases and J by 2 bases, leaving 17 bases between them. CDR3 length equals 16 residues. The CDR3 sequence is CASSIGGNHLTDTQYF. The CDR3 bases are TGTGCCAGCAGCATTGGGGGGAACCACCTCACAGATACGCAGTATTTT.